This TCR beta chain was identified in a study of monozygotic twins with cystic fibrosis. Study-wide results and limits: In 13 of 16 pairs, V gene usage was closest to the co-twin's. Median Simpson clonality of 0.0095 suggested naive T cells predominated.

Clones were read by immunoSEQ multiplex PCR, and TCRdb kept only the in-frame ones, dropping some. The sample contains 25,000 to 30,000 clones, approximately 96% of which appear only once. Deletions cut 4 bases from V and 1 base from J, with 13 bases between. This CDR3 is built from 15 residues. Germline CDR1 and CDR2: MNHEY and SMNVEV (reference sequence). To note about this clone: Its antigen is unknown.

Material: blood. The chain is built from TRBV27 and TRBJ1-1; weak D call: TRBD1 (5 bases). The clonotype comes from a girl aged 2 to 9 with cystic fibrosis. The CDR3 sequence is CASSSGNEENTEAFF. The DNA for the CDR3 is TGTGCCAGCAGTTCAGGGAATGAGGAGAACACTGAAGCTTTCTTT.